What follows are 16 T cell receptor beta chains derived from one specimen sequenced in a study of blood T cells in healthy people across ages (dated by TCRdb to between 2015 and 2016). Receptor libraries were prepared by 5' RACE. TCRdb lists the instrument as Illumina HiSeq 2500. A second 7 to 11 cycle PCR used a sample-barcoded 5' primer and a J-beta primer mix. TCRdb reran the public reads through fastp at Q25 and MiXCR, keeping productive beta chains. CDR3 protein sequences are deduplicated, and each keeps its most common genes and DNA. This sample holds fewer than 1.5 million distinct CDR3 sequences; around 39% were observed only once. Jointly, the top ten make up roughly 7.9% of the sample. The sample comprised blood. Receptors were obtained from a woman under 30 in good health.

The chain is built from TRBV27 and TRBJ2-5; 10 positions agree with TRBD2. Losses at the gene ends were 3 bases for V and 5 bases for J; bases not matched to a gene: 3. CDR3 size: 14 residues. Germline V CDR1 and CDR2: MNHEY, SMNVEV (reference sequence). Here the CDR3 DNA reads TGTGCCAGCAGTTTGGCGACTAGCGGGGAGACCCAGTACTTC. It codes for CASSLATSGETQYF.

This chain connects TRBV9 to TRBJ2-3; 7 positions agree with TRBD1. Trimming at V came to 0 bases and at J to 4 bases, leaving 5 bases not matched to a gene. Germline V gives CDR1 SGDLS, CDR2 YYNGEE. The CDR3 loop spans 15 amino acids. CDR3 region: CASSVEGATADTQYF. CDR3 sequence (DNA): TGTGCCAGCAGCGTAGAGGGGGCGACCGCAGATACGCAGTATTTT.

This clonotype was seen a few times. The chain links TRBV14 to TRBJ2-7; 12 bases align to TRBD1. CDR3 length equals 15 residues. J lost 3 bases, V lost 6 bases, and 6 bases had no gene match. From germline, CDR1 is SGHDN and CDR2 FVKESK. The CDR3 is CASSRGTGGNYEQYF. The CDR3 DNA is TGTGCCAGCAGTCGTGGGACAGGGGGCAACTACGAGCAGTACTTC.

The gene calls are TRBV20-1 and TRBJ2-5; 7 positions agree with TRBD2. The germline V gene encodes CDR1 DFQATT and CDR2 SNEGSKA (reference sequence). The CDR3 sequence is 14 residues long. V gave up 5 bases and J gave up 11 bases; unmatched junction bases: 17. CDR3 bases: TGCAGTGCTCCGACTAGCCGAAGATTGAATGAGCAGTACTTC. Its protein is CSAPTSRRLNEQYF.

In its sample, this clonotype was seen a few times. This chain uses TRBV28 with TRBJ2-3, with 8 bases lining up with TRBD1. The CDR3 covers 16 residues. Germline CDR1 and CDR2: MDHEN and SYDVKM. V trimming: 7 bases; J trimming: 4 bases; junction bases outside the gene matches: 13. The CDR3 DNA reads TGTGCCAGCACCCCGGTTGGCAGGGGGCTAGCAGATACGCAGTATTTT. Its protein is CASTPVGRGLADTQYF.

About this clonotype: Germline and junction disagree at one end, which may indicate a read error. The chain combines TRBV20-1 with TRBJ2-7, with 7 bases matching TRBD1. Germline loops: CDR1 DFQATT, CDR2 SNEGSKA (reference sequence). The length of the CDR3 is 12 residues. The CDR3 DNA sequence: TGCAGTGCCAGACAGGGACCCCCGCCAGAAAACTTC. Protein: CSARQGPPPENF.

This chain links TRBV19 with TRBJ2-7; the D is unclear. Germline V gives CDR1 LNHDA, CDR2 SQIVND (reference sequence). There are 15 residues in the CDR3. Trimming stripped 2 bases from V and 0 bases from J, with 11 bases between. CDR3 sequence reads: CASSISAFSSYEQYF. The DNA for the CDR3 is TGTGCCAGTAGTATATCAGCCTTCAGCTCCTACGAGCAGTACTTC.

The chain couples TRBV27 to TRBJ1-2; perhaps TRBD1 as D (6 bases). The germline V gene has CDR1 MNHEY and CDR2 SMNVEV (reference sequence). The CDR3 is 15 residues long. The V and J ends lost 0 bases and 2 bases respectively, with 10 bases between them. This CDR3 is CASSLSPQGNYGYTF. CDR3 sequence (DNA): TGTGCCAGCAGTTTATCGCCCCAGGGGAACTATGGCTACACCTTC.

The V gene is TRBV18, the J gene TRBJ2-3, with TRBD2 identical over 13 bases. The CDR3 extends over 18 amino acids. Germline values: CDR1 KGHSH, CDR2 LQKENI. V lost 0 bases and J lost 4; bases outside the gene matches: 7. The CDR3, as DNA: TGTGCCAGCTCACCACCACTACTAGCGGGGGGGCCCTCAGATACGCAGTATTTT. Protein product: CASSPPLLAGGPSDTQYF. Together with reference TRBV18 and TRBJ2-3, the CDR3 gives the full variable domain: NAGVMQNPRHLVRRRGQEARLRCSPMKGHSHVYWYRQLPEEGLKFMVYLQKENIIDESGMPKERFSAEFPKEGPSILRIQQVVRGDSAAYFCASSPPLLAGGPSDTQYFGPGTRLTVL.

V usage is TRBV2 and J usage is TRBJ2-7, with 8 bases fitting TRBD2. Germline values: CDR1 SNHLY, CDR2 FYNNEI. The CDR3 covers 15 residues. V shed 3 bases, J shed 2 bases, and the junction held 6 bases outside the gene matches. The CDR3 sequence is CASSEISGGTYEQYF. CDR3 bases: TGTGCCAGCAGTGAGATTTCGGGAGGGACCTACGAGCAGTACTTC.

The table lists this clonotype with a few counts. The CDR3 DNA reads as TGTGCCAGCAGCTTATCCTCGAGCTCCTACGAGCAGTACTTC. It is translated as CASSLSSSSYEQYF. The gene calls are TRBV7-6 and TRBJ2-7; D call uncertain. V was pared by 2 bases and J by 0 bases, with 8 bases between. The CDR3 is 14 residues long. Per germline, CDR1 SGHVS and CDR2 FNYEAQ.

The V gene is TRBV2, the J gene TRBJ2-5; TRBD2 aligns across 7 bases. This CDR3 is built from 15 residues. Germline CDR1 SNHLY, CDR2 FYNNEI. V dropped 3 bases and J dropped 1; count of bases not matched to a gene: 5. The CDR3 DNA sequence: TGTGCCAGCAGTGATCCAGCGGGGTCCCAAGAGACCCAGTACTTC. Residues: CASSDPAGSQETQYF.

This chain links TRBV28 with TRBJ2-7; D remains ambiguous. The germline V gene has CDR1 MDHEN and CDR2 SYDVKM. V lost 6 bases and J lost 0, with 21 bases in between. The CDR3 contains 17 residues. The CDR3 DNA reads TGTGCCAGCAGCCCTCATCCCACACCCGCGCTCTCCTACGAGCAGTACTTC. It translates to CASSPHPTPALSYEQYF.

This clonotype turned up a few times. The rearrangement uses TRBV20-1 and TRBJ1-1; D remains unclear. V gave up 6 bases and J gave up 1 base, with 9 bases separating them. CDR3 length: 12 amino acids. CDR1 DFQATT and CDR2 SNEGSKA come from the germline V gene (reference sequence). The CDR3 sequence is CSALDENTEAFF. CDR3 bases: TGCAGTGCCCTGGACGAGAACACTGAAGCTTTCTTT.

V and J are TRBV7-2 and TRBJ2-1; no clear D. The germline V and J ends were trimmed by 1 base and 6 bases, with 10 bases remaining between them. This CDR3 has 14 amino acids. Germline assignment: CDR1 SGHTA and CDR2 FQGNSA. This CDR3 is CASSLDPGSNEQFF. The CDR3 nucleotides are TGTGCCAGCAGCTTAGATCCTGGATCCAATGAGCAGTTCTTC. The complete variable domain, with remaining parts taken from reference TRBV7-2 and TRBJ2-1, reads GAGVSQSPSNKVTEKGKDVELRCDPISGHTALYWYRQSLGQGLEFLIYFQGNSAPDKSGLPSDRFSAERTGGSVSTLTIQRTQQEDSAVYLCASSLDPGSNEQFFGPGTRLTVL.

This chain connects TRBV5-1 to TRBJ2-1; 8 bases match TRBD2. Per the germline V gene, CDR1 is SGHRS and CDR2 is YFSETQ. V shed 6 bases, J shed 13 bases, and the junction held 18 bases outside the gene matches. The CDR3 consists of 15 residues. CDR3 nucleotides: TGCGCCAGCATCCCATACAGCGGGAGATGGGAGACCCAGTTCTTC. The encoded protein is CASIPYSGRWETQFF.